The rows below give T cell receptor beta chains drawn from one sample of a study of T cell responses to AZD1222 COVID-19 vaccine. Method: immunoSEQ multiplex PCR; TCRdb's copy keeps in-frame clones and lacks some. This table has some 140,000 clones, under 95% appearing once. This material consisted of peripheral blood, taken on day 0 of AZD1222 vaccination. The origin of the receptors is an adult in good health. Both conserved end residues are part of each CDR3. D genes are given only for firm matches. Size is stated for part of the rows, as once, few or many counts, or as a class when the clone is expanded.

cdr3_length: 14
j_call: TRBJ1-2
d_call: TRBD1
clone_size: NA
v_call: TRBV28
cdr3_nt: TGTGCCAGCAGTGCACCCCCACAGGGGGTTGGCTACACCTTC
cdr3_aa: CASSAPPQGVGYTF

cdr3_length: 15
j_call: TRBJ2-5
d_call: TRBD2
clone_size: few
v_call: TRBV11-3
cdr3_nt: TGTGCCAGCAGCCAAAGCGGGGTTATAGGCGAGACCCAGTACTTC
cdr3_aa: CASSQSGVIGETQYF

cdr3_length: 13
j_call: TRBJ2-5
d_call: NA
clone_size: NA
v_call: TRBV9
cdr3_nt: TGTGCCAGCAGCGTCGCTAGTGAAGAGACCCAGTACTTC
cdr3_aa: CASSVASEETQYF

cdr3_length: 13
j_call: TRBJ1-1
d_call: NA
clone_size: NA
v_call: TRBV5-1
cdr3_nt: TGCGCCAGCACGGGACATCCGAACACTGAAGCTTTCTTT
cdr3_aa: CASTGHPNTEAFF

cdr3_length: 15
j_call: TRBJ1-2
d_call: TRBD1
clone_size: NA
v_call: TRBV4-1
cdr3_nt: TGCGCCAGCAGCCAGGACAGGGAGGAGGGCTATGGCTACACCTTC
cdr3_aa: CASSQDREEGYGYTF

cdr3_length: 11
j_call: TRBJ2-3
d_call: NA
clone_size: NA
v_call: TRBV30
cdr3_nt: TGTGCCTGGAGTGTGGGAGATACGCAGTATTTT
cdr3_aa: CAWSVGDTQYF

cdr3_length: 14
j_call: TRBJ2-1
d_call: TRBD1
clone_size: NA
v_call: TRBV7-9
cdr3_nt: TGTGCCAGCAGCTCCGGACAGGGGGCCGATGAGCAGTTCTTC
cdr3_aa: CASSSGQGADEQFF

cdr3_length: 17
j_call: TRBJ2-1
d_call: TRBD2
clone_size: NA
v_call: TRBV19
cdr3_nt: TGTGCCAGTAGTAGCAAGACTAGCGGAGCATCCTACAATGAGCAGTTCTTC
cdr3_aa: CASSSKTSGASYNEQFF

cdr3_length: 15
j_call: TRBJ1-4
d_call: TRBD1
clone_size: NA
v_call: TRBV28
cdr3_nt: TGTGCCAGCAGGACGGACAGGGGGGAGAGTGAAAAACTGTTTTTT
cdr3_aa: CASRTDRGESEKLFF

cdr3_length: 14
j_call: TRBJ1-5
d_call: NA
clone_size: NA
v_call: TRBV27
cdr3_nt: TGTGCCAGCAGTTTAAGGGGCCTCAATCAGCCCCAGCATTTT
cdr3_aa: CASSLRGLNQPQHF

cdr3_length: 16
j_call: TRBJ2-1
d_call: TRBD2
clone_size: NA
v_call: TRBV15
cdr3_nt: TGTGCCACCAGCAGAGATCCAAGCGGGAGGCCCAATGAGCAGTTCTTC
cdr3_aa: CATSRDPSGRPNEQFF

cdr3_length: 15
j_call: TRBJ1-5
d_call: TRBD1
clone_size: NA
v_call: TRBV2
cdr3_nt: TGTGCCAGCAGGGAACCGGGACAGGGCAATCAGCCCCAGCATTTT
cdr3_aa: CASREPGQGNQPQHF

cdr3_length: 15
j_call: TRBJ2-5
d_call: NA
clone_size: NA
v_call: TRBV6-6
cdr3_nt: TGTGCCAGCAGTTACTCGGGGGACGGCCAAGAGACCCAGTACTTC
cdr3_aa: CASSYSGDGQETQYF

cdr3_length: 16
j_call: TRBJ2-1
d_call: TRBD2
clone_size: NA
v_call: TRBV6-4
cdr3_nt: TGTGCCAGCAGTGACGCCCTACTAGCGGGAGAGAATGAGCAGTTCTTC
cdr3_aa: CASSDALLAGENEQFF

cdr3_length: 13
j_call: TRBJ2-2
d_call: NA
clone_size: NA
v_call: TRBV18
cdr3_nt: TGTGCCAGCTCACCTCTAAACACCGGGGAGCTGTTTTTT
cdr3_aa: CASSPLNTGELFF

cdr3_length: 14
j_call: TRBJ2-1
d_call: NA
clone_size: NA
v_call: TRBV6-5
cdr3_nt: TGTGCCAGCAGCAAAAGTACAGCTATAGATGAGCAGTTCTTC
cdr3_aa: CASSKSTAIDEQFF

cdr3_length: 14
j_call: TRBJ1-2
d_call: NA
clone_size: NA
v_call: TRBV5-1
cdr3_nt: TGCGCCAGCAGCTCCGCAGGGGCTAACTATGGCTACACCTTC
cdr3_aa: CASSSAGANYGYTF

cdr3_length: 13
j_call: TRBJ2-1
d_call: NA
clone_size: NA
v_call: TRBV5-1
cdr3_nt: TGCGCCAGCAGTTTCGACCACTACAATGAGCAGTTCTTC
cdr3_aa: CASSFDHYNEQFF

cdr3_length: 16
j_call: TRBJ1-3
d_call: NA
clone_size: NA
v_call: TRBV7-6
cdr3_nt: TGTGCCAGCAGCGAAAAGGGGGTTCCCTCTGGAAACACCATATATTTT
cdr3_aa: CASSEKGVPSGNTIYF

cdr3_length: 14
j_call: TRBJ1-1
d_call: NA
clone_size: NA
v_call: TRBV5-4
cdr3_nt: TGTGCCAGCAGCACGGACGGGGTGAACACTGAAGCTTTCTTT
cdr3_aa: CASSTDGVNTEAFF

cdr3_length: 13
j_call: TRBJ1-2
d_call: NA
clone_size: NA
v_call: TRBV30
cdr3_nt: TGTGCCTGGAGTGTACCGGGGGGCAATGGCTACACCTTC
cdr3_aa: CAWSVPGGNGYTF

cdr3_length: 17
j_call: TRBJ2-5
d_call: TRBD2
clone_size: NA
v_call: TRBV4-3
cdr3_nt: TGCGCCAGCAGCCAAAGCGTTGCGGCGGGAGGGGGAAAGACCCAGTACTTC
cdr3_aa: CASSQSVAAGGGKTQYF

cdr3_length: 15
j_call: TRBJ1-6
d_call: NA
clone_size: NA
v_call: TRBV14
cdr3_nt: TGTGCCAGCAGCCAAGCACTCGGTGGTGGATCACCCCTCCACTTT
cdr3_aa: CASSQALGGGSPLHF

cdr3_length: 12
j_call: TRBJ2-1
d_call: NA
clone_size: NA
v_call: TRBV24-1
cdr3_nt: TGTGCCACCAGTCGGGGGTACAATGAGCAGTTCTTC
cdr3_aa: CATSRGYNEQFF

cdr3_length: 14
j_call: TRBJ2-1
d_call: TRBD2
clone_size: NA
v_call: TRBV30
cdr3_nt: TGTGCCTGGAGTCGGGCGGGAGGAAACAATGAGCAGTTCTTC
cdr3_aa: CAWSRAGGNNEQFF

cdr3_length: 16
j_call: TRBJ2-2
d_call: NA
clone_size: NA
v_call: TRBV18
cdr3_nt: TGTGCCAGCTCACCAGGTCGCAGGGAACAACGCGGGGAGCTGTTTTTT
cdr3_aa: CASSPGRREQRGELFF

cdr3_length: 14
j_call: TRBJ1-1
d_call: TRBD1
clone_size: NA
v_call: TRBV28
cdr3_nt: TGTGCCAGCAGATACAGGGGTCGGAACACTGAAGCTTTCTTT
cdr3_aa: CASRYRGRNTEAFF

cdr3_length: 13
j_call: TRBJ1-2
d_call: NA
clone_size: once
v_call: TRBV2
cdr3_nt: TGTGCCAGCAGCCCCGGGACGGGGTATGGCTACACCTTC
cdr3_aa: CASSPGTGYGYTF

cdr3_length: 15
j_call: TRBJ2-7
d_call: TRBD2
clone_size: NA
v_call: TRBV28
cdr3_nt: TGTGCCAGCAGTTTACCCCTCGGGGGGAACTACGAGCAGTACTTC
cdr3_aa: CASSLPLGGNYEQYF

cdr3_length: 16
j_call: TRBJ2-3
d_call: TRBD2
clone_size: NA
v_call: TRBV11-2
cdr3_nt: TGTGCCAGCAGCTTCGTAGCGGGAGGATTCCCAGATACGCAGTATTTT
cdr3_aa: CASSFVAGGFPDTQYF

cdr3_length: 15
j_call: TRBJ1-1
d_call: NA
clone_size: NA
v_call: TRBV6-4
cdr3_nt: TGTGCCAGCAGTGACTCGGGCAGGATGAACACTGAAGCTTTCTTT
cdr3_aa: CASSDSGRMNTEAFF

cdr3_length: 15
j_call: TRBJ2-5
d_call: TRBD1
clone_size: NA
v_call: TRBV4-1
cdr3_nt: TGCGCCAGCAGCCAAGGACAGGGGGCGCGGGAGACCCAGTACTTC
cdr3_aa: CASSQGQGARETQYF

cdr3_length: 15
j_call: TRBJ2-7
d_call: TRBD2
clone_size: NA
v_call: TRBV7-9
cdr3_nt: TGTGCCAGCAGCTGGACTAGCGGGAGGCCCTACGAGCAGTACTTC
cdr3_aa: CASSWTSGRPYEQYF

cdr3_length: 12
j_call: TRBJ2-7
d_call: NA
clone_size: few
v_call: TRBV7-8
cdr3_nt: TGTGCCAGCAGCCCGACAGGCGGCGAGCAGTACTTC
cdr3_aa: CASSPTGGEQYF

cdr3_length: 18
j_call: TRBJ2-4
d_call: TRBD2
clone_size: NA
v_call: TRBV18
cdr3_nt: TGTGCCAGCTCACCCCCTCGCACAAGGGAGGGAGCCAAAAACATTCAGTACTTC
cdr3_aa: CASSPPRTREGAKNIQYF

cdr3_length: 15
j_call: TRBJ2-7
d_call: TRBD2
clone_size: NA
v_call: TRBV7-9
cdr3_nt: TGTGCCAGCAGCTTCCGTAGCGGGAACTCCTACGAGCAGTACTTC
cdr3_aa: CASSFRSGNSYEQYF